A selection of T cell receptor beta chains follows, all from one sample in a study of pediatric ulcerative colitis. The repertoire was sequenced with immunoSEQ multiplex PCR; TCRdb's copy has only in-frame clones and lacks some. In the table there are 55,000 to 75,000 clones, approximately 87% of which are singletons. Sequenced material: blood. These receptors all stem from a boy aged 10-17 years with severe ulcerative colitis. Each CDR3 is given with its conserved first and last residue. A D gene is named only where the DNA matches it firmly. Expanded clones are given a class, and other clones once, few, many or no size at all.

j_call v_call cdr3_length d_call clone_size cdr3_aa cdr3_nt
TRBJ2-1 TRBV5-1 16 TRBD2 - CASSLPSGRAPNEQFF TGCGCCAGCAGCTTGCCAAGCGGGAGGGCTCCCAATGAGCAGTTCTTC
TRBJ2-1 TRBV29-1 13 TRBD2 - CSAGGTSGSKKFF TGCAGCGCCGGAGGGACTAGCGGGAGTAAAAAGTTCTTC
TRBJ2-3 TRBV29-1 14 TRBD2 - CSVAAVRGGDTQYF TGCAGCGTTGCGGCGGTTCGGGGGGGAGATACGCAGTATTTT
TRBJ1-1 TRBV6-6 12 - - CASRTGNTEAFF TGTGCCAGCAGAACAGGAAACACTGAAGCTTTCTTT
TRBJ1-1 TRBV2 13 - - CASSIEGGTEAFF TGTGCCAGCAGCATCGAAGGGGGTACTGAAGCTTTCTTT
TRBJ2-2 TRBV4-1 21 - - CASSTHPGISAEMWSTGELFF TGCGCCAGCAGCACCCACCCGGGGATTTCAGCGGAAATGTGGTCCACCGGGGAGCTGTTTTTT
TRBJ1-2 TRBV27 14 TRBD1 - CASSLASGGYGYTF TGTGCCAGCAGTTTAGCATCAGGGGGCTATGGCTACACCTTC
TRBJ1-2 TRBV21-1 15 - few CASSKEGVHNYGYTF TGTGCCAGCAGCAAAGAGGGGGTACATAACTATGGCTACACCTTC
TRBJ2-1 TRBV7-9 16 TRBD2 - CASSLSREGIYNEQFF TGTGCCAGCAGCTTATCACGGGAGGGTATCTACAATGAGCAGTTCTTC
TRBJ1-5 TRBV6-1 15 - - CASKGAGWLGQPQHF TGTGCCAGCAAAGGGGCAGGGTGGTTGGGTCAGCCCCAGCATTTT
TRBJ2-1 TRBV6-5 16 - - CASSYSNRELYNEQFF TGTGCCAGCAGTTACTCGAACAGGGAGCTTTACAATGAGCAGTTCTTC
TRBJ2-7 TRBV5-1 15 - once CASSLSRGAHYEQYF TGCGCCAGCAGCTTATCTCGGGGGGCCCACTACGAGCAGTACTTC
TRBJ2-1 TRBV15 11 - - CATSSSNEQFF TGTGCCACCAGCAGCTCCAATGAGCAGTTCTTC
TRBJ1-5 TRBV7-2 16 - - CASSPRGALRNQPQHF TGTGCCAGCAGCCCGAGGGGGGCCCTTCGAAATCAGCCCCAGCATTTT
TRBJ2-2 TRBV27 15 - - CASSSTTRNTGELFF TGTGCCAGCAGTTCGACAACCCGTAACACCGGGGAGCTGTTTTTT
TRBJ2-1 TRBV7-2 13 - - CASSSSLATEQFF TGTGCCAGCAGCTCATCACTAGCCACTGAGCAGTTCTTC
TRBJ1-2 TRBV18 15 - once CASSPPYGTSYGYTF TGTGCCAGCTCACCACCGTACGGGACATCCTATGGCTACACCTTC
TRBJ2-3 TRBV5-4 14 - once CASSRQGGTDTQYF TGTGCCAGCAGCCGACAGGGAGGGACAGATACGCAGTATTTT
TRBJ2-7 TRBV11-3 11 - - CASSSLTEQYF TGTGCCAGCAGCTCCCTAACAGAGCAGTACTTC
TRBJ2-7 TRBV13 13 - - CASSPRTEGEQYF TGTGCCAGCAGCCCTAGGACAGAAGGCGAGCAGTACTTC
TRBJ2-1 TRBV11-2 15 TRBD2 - CASSEVPGLANEQFF TGTGCCAGCAGCGAGGTCCCGGGACTAGCGAATGAGCAGTTCTTC
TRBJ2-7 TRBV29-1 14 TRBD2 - CSVWGLAGVYEQYF TGCAGCGTGTGGGGACTAGCGGGCGTTTACGAGCAGTACTTC
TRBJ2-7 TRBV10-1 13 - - CASSDGVAYEQYF TGCGCCAGCAGTGATGGGGTTGCCTACGAGCAGTACTTC
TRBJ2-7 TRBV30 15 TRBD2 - CALNSWTSGSSEQYF TGTGCCTTAAATAGTTGGACTAGCGGGAGTAGCGAGCAGTACTTC
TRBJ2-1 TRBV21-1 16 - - CASSKSGKPNQNEQFF TGTGCCAGCAGCAAATCGGGGAAACCCAACCAGAATGAGCAGTTCTTC
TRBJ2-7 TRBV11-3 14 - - CASSLRGASYEQYF TGTGCCAGCAGCTTGCGGGGAGCCTCCTACGAGCAGTACTTC
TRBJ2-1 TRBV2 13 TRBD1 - CASSRTGYNEQFF TGTGCCAGCAGTAGGACAGGGTATAATGAGCAGTTCTTC
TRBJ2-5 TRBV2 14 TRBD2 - CASSTGTRRETQYF TGTGCCAGCAGTACCGGGACTAGGAGGGAGACCCAGTACTTC
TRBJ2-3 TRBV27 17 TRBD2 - CASSPLAAGGIADTQYF TGTGCCAGCAGCCCCTTAGCGGCGGGAGGTATAGCAGATACGCAGTATTTT
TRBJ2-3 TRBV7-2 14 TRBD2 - CASSLGTSPLTQYF TGTGCCAGCAGCCTCGGGACTAGCCCCTTAACGCAGTATTTT
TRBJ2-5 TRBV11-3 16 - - CASSPMGDPRRETQYF TGTGCCAGCAGCCCTATGGGGGACCCCAGGCGAGAGACCCAGTACTTC
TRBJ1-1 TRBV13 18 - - CASSDPDGGAIMNTEAFF TGTGCCAGCAGCGACCCAGACGGGGGTGCCATAATGAACACTGAAGCTTTCTTT
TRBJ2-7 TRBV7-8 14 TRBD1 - CASSQDRDRPEQYF TGTGCCAGCAGCCAAGACAGGGATCGTCCCGAGCAGTACTTC
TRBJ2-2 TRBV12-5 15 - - CASGESEWVPGELFF TGTGCTAGTGGGGAGTCGGAATGGGTACCCGGGGAGCTGTTTTTT
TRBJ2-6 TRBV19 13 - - CASTFSGANVLTF TGTGCCAGTACCTTCTCTGGGGCCAACGTCCTGACTTTC
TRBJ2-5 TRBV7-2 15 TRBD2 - CASSLAGRDGETQYF TGTGCCAGCAGCTTAGCCGGGAGGGATGGGGAGACCCAGTACTTC
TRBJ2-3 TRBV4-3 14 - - CASSQVSTTDTQYF TGCGCCAGCAGCCAAGTGAGCACCACAGATACGCAGTATTTT
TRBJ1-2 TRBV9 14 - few CASSSRGGADGYTF TGTGCCAGCAGCTCCCGAGGAGGGGCTGACGGCTACACCTTC
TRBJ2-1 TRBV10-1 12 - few CASSDPGNEQFF TGCGCCAGCAGTGACCCCGGCAATGAGCAGTTCTTC
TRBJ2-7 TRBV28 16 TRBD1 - CASSARTGGNSYEQYF TGTGCCAGCAGTGCCAGGACAGGGGGAAATTCCTACGAGCAGTACTTC
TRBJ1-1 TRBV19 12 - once CASSDTREEAFF TGTGCCAGTAGTGACACGAGAGAAGAAGCTTTCTTT
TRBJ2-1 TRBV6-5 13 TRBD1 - CASSLGQVNEQFF TGTGCCAGCAGTCTCGGACAGGTCAATGAGCAGTTCTTC
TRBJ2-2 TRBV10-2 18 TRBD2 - CASSEWTSGSANTGELFF TGCGCCAGCAGTGAGTGGACTAGCGGGAGCGCGAACACCGGGGAGCTGTTTTTT
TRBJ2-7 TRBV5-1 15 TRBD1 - CASSSGQGRSYEQYF TGCGCCAGCAGCTCAGGACAGGGTAGGTCCTACGAGCAGTACTTC
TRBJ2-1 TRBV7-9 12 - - CASSLAEGEQFF TGTGCCAGCAGCTTAGCGGAAGGCGAGCAGTTCTTC
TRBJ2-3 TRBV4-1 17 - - CASSQGVAGIFTDTQYF TGCGCCAGCAGCCAAGGTGTCGCAGGAATTTTCACAGATACGCAGTATTTT